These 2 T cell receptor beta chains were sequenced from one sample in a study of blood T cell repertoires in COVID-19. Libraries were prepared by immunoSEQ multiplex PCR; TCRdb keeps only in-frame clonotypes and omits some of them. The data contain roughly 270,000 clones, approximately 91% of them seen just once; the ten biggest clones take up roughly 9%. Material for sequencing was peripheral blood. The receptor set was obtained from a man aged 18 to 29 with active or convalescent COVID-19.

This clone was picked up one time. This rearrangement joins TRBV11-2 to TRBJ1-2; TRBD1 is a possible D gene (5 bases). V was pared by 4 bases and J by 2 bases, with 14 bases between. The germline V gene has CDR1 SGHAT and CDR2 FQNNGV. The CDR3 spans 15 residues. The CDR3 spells CASSSKAGFNYGYTF. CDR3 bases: TGTGCCAGCAGCTCAAAGGCAGGGTTCAACTATGGCTACACCTTC.

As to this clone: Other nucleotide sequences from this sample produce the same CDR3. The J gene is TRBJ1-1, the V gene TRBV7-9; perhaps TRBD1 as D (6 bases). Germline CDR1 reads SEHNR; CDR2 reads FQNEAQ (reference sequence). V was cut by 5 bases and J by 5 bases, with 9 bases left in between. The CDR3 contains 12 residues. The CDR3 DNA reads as TGTGCCAGCAGCCCCAGGGGTACTGAAGCTTTCTTT. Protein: CASSPRGTEAFF.